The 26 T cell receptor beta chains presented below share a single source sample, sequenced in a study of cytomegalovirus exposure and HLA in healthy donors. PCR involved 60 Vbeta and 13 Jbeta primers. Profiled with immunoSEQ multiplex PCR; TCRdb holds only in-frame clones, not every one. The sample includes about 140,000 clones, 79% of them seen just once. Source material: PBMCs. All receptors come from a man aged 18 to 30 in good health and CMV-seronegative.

This CDR3 reads CASSLVDEQFF. For the CDR3, the DNA is TGCGCCAGCAGCTTGGTCGATGAGCAGTTCTTC. The chain couples TRBV5-1 to TRBJ2-1; D gene ambiguous. The V gene lost 0 bases and the J gene lost 8 bases, with 3 bases spanning the gap. Germline V gives CDR1 SGHRS, CDR2 YFSETQ. The CDR3 totals 11 residues.

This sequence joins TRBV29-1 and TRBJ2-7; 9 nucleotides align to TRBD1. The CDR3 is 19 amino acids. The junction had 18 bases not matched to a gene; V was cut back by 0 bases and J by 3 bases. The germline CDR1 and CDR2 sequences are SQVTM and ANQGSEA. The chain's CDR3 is CSVEEPPGTGRRGYYEQYF. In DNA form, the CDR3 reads TGCAGCGTTGAAGAACCCCCCGGGACAGGGCGTCGTGGTTACTACGAGCAGTACTTC.

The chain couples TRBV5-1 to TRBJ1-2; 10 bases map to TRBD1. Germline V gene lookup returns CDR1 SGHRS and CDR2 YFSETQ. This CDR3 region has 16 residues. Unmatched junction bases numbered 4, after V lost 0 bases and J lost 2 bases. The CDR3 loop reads CASSLAWDRGNYGYTF. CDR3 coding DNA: TGCGCCAGCAGCTTGGCCTGGGACAGGGGCAACTATGGCTACACCTTC.

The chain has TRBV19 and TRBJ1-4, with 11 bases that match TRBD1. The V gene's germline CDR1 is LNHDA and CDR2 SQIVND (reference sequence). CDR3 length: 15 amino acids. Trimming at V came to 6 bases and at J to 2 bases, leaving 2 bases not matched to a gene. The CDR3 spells CASSRDRGTNEKLFF. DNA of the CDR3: TGTGCCAGTAGCCGGGACAGGGGGACTAATGAAAAACTGTTTTTT.

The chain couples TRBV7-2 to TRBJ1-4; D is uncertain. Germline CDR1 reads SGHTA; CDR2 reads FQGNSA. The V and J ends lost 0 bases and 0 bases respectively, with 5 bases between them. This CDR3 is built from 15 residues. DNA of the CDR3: TGTGCCAGCAGCTTAGCCAGTGCAACTAATGAAAAACTGTTTTTT. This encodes CASSLASATNEKLFF.

The CDR3 DNA reads TGTGCCAGCGCCCTCCCCGGGGGGAATTCACCCCTCCACTTT. As protein: CASALPGGNSPLHF. The J gene is TRBJ1-6, the V gene TRBV6-1, with D possibly TRBD1 on 5 matching bases. Trimming removed 8 bases at V and 7 bases at J, with 15 bases between. CDR3 size: 14 residues. Germline CDR1 MNHNS, CDR2 SASEGT.

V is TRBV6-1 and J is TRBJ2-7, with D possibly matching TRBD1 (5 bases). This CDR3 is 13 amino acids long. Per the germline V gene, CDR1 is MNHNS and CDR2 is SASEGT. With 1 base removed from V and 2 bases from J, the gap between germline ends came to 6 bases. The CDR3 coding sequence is TGTGCCAGCAGTGAAGGACAGACCTACGAGCAGTACTTC. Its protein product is CASSEGQTYEQYF.

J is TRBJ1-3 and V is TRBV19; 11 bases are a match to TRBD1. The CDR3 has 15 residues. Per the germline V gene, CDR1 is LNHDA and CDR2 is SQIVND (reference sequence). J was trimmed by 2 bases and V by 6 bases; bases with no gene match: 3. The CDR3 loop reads CASRSDRGPGNTIYF. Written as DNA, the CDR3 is TGTGCCAGTAGATCGGACAGGGGGCCTGGAAACACCATATATTTT.

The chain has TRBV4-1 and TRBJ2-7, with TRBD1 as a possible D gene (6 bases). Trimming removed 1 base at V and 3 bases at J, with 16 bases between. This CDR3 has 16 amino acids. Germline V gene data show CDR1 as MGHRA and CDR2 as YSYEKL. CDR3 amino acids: CASSQASGDRFYEQYF. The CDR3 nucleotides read TGCGCCAGCAGCCAAGCTTCCGGCGACAGGTTCTACGAGCAGTACTTC.

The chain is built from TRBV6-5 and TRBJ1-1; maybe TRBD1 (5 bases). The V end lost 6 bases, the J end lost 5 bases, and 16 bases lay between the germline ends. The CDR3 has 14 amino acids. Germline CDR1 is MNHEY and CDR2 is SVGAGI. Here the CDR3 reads CASSPPGRGTEAFF. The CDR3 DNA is TGTGCCAGCAGCCCACCCGGGAGGGGAACTGAAGCTTTCTTT.

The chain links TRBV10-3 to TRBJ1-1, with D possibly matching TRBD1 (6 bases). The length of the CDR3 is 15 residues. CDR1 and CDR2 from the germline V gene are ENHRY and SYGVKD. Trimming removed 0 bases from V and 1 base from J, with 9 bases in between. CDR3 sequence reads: CAISESRGGNTEAFF. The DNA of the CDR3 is TGTGCCATCAGTGAGTCGAGGGGGGGGAACACTGAAGCTTTCTTT.

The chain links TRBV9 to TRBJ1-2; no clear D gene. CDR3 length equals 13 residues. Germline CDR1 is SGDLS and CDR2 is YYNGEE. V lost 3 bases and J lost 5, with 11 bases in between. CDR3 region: CASSARDTYGYTF. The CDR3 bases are TGTGCCAGCAGCGCCAGAGACACGTATGGCTACACCTTC.

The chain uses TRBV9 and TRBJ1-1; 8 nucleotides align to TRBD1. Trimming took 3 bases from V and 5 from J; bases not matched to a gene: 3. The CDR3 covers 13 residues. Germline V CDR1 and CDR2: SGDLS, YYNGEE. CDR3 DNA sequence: TGTGCCAGCAGCGGAAACAGGGGGACTGAAGCTTTCTTT. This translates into CASSGNRGTEAFF.

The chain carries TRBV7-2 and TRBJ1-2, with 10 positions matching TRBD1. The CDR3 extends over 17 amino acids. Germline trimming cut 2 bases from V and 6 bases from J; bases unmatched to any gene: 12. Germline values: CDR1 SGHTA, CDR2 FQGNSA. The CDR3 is CASSLRGGTGVLDGYTF. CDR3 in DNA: TGTGCCAGCAGCTTACGTGGTGGGACAGGGGTATTGGATGGCTACACCTTC.

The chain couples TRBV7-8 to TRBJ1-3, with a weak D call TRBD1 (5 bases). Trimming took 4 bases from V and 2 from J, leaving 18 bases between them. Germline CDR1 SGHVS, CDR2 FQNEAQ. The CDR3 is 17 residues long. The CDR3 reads CASSSLPGLLAGNTIYF. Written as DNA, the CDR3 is TGTGCCAGCAGCTCACTTCCGGGACTGCTCGCTGGAAACACCATATATTTT.

CDR3 sequence reads: CASQTGNSPLHF. The DNA for the CDR3 is TGTGCCAGCCAGACGGGGAATTCACCCCTCCACTTT. The chain joins TRBV9 to TRBJ1-6; D is unresolved. CDR1 and CDR2 (germline): SGDLS, YYNGEE. The CDR3 loop spans 12 amino acids. Trimming cost V 7 bases and J 7 bases, with 9 bases left between them.

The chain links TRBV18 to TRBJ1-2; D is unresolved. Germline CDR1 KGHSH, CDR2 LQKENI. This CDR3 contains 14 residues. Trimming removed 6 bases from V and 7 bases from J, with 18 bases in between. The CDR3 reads CASSLSDQGLGYTF. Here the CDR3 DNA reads TGTGCCAGCTCCCTCAGTGACCAAGGACTTGGCTACACCTTC.

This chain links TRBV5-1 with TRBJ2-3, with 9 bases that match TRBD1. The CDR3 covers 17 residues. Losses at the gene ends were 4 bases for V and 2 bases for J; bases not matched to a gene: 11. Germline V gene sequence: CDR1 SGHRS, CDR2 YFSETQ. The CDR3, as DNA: TGCGCCAGCAGCGGTGATCCGGGACAGGGCTCCACAGATACGCAGTATTTT. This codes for CASSGDPGQGSTDTQYF.

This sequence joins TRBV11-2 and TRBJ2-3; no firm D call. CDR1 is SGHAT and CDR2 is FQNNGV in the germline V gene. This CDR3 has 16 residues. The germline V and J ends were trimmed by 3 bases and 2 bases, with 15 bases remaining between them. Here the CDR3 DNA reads TGTGCCAGCAGCTTGACACTTTATCCAATCACAGATACGCAGTATTTT. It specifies CASSLTLYPITDTQYF.

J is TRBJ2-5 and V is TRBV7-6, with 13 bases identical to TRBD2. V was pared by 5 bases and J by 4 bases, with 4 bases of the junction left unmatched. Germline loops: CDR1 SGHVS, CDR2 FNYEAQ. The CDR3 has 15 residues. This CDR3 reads CASSATSGGTETQYF. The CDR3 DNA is TGTGCCAGCAGCGCGACTAGCGGGGGGACAGAGACCCAGTACTTC. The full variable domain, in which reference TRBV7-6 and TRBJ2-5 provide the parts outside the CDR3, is GAGVSQSPRYKVTKRGQDVALRCDPISGHVSLYWYRQALGQGPEFLTYFNYEAQQDKSGLPNDRFSAERPEGSISTLTIQRTEQRDSAMYRCASSATSGGTETQYFGPGTRLLVL.

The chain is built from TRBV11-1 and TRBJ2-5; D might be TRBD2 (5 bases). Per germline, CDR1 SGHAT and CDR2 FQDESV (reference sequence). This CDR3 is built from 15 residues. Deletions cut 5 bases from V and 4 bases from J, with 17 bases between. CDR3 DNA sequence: TGTGCCAGCAGCCAAGGACTGCCGTTTGGAGAGACCCAGTACTTC. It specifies CASSQGLPFGETQYF.

This CDR3 reads CASSKEGNLPEGDRAYFSNQPQHF. The CDR3, as DNA: TGTGCCAGCAGCAAAGAAGGGAATCTGCCTGAGGGGGACAGGGCGTACTTTAGCAATCAGCCCCAGCATTTT. The genes are TRBV21-1 and TRBJ1-5; the listed D gene, TRBD1, was not tested against the DNA. TRBV21-1 is a pseudogene. The CDR3 is 24 residues long.

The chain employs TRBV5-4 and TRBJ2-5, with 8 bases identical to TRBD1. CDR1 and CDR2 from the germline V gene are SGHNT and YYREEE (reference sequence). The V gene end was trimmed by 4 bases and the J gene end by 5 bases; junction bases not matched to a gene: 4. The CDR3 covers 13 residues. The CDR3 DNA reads TGTGCCAGCAGCCGGACAGGGCGGGAGACCCAGTACTTC. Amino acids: CASSRTGRETQYF.

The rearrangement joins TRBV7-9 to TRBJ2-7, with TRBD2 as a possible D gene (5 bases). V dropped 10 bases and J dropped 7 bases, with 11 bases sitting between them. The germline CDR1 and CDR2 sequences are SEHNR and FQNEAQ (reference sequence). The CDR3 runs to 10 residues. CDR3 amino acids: CATSSGEQYF. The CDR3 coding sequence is TGTGCCACCTCATCGGGGGAGCAGTACTTC.

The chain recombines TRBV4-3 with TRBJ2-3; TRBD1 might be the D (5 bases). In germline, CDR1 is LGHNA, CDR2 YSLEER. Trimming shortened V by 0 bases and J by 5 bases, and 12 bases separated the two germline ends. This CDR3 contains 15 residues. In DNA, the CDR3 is TGCGCCAGCAGCCAAGACTGGCAGGGAATAGATACGCAGTATTTT. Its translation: CASSQDWQGIDTQYF.

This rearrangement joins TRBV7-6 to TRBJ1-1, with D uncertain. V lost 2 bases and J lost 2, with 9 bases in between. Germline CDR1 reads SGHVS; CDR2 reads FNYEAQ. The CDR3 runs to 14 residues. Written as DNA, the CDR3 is TGTGCCAGCAGCTTATCCCCCGGTAACACTGAAGCTTTCTTT. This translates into CASSLSPGNTEAFF.